What follows describes a single T cell receptor beta chain. V lost 4 bases, J lost 10 bases, and 10 bases stayed unmatched. Germline-derived CDR1 and CDR2 are SGHTA and FQGNSA. The CDR3 sequence is 15 residues long. Followed over time, Seattle patients had been enrolled while infection was active. This sample was included in a study of blood T cell repertoires in COVID-19. At the level of the study: Nucleic acid was either cDNA or gDNA, and it came from T cells, B-cell-depleted T cells, or PBMCs.

Only in-frame clones appear in the TCRdb table, and some are missing; sequencing was by immunoSEQ multiplex PCR. Of around 120,000 clones in the sample, around 91% were seen once. Sequences were obtained from peripheral blood. The TCR comes from a woman aged 55-70 years with COVID-19, enrolled during active disease. The V and J genes are TRBV7-2 and TRBJ1-6; 7 nucleotides line up with TRBD1. CDR3 coding DNA: TGTGCCAGCAGCTCCCGACAGGGCGGCGGATCACCCCTCCACTTT. As protein: CASSSRQGGGSPLHF. The full variable domain, rest sourced from reference TRBV7-2 and TRBJ1-6, is GAGVSQSPSNKVTEKGKDVELRCDPISGHTALYWYRQSLGQGLEFLIYFQGNSAPDKSGLPSDRFSAERTGGSVSTLTIQRTQQEDSAVYLCASSSRQGGGSPLHFGNGTRLTVT.